Included here is one T cell receptor beta chain sequence, with context. Its specificity is not known. Both 60 Vbeta primers and 13 Jbeta primers went into the PCR. TCRdb's copy holds only in-frame clones and misses some; the assay was immunoSEQ multiplex PCR. The top ten hold 1.3% to 1.5% of the sample, which has just over 150,000 clones, roughly 73% seen once. These data are taken from a study of cytomegalovirus exposure and HLA in healthy donors. Study findings and constraints: Immune exposure was documented only through CMV serostatus. Highly shared variants forming one cluster were likely a sequencing artifact.

The germline gives CDR1 SGHVS, CDR2 FQNEAQ. The V end was cut by 9 bases, the J end by 3 bases, with 18 bases between. This CDR3 spans 14 amino acids. The source of this sequence is a woman aged 25 to 39 in good health and CMV-seronegative. Sequenced material: PBMCs. The chain has TRBV7-8 and TRBJ2-7; unclear D gene. CDR3 amino acids: CASTDLNTHYEQYF. In nucleotides, the CDR3 is TGTGCCAGTACAGATCTCAACACACACTACGAGCAGTACTTC.